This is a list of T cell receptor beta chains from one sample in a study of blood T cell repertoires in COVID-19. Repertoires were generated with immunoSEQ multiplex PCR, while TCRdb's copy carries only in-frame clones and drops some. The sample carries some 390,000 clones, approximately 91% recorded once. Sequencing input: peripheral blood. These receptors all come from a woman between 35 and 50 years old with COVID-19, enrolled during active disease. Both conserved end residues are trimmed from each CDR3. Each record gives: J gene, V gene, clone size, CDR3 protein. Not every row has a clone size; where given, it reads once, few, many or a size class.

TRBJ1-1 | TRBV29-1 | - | SVYTGNTEAF
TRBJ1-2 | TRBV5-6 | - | ASSPGQTNYGYT
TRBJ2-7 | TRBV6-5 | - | ASSATGFSSYEQY
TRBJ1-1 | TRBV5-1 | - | ASRVDRFTNTEAF
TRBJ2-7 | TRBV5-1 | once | ASSLAGVTNYEQY
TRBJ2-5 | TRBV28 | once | ASRGTSGIETQY
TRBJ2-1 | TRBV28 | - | ASSPPPLGLAGSNEQF
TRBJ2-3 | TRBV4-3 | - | ASSPLAGEPDTQY
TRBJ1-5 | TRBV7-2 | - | ASSLGGLPNSNQPQH
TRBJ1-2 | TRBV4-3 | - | ASSQDYGDRDGYT
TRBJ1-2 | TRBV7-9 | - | ASRPGQGRAGYT
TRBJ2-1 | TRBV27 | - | ASSRLGDSNNEQF
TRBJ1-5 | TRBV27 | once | ASSRQGGTNQPQH
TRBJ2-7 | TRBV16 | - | ASSQSIFRSSYEQY
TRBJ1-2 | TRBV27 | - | ASSLYRTGGIFGGYT
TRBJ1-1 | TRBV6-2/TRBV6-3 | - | ASSLRPQGTKNTEAF
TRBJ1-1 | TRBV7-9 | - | ASSLVTANTEAF
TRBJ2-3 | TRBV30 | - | AWSQGSTDTQY
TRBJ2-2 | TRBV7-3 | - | ASSLNAGNTGELF
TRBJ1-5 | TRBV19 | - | ASSDGSPGNQPQH
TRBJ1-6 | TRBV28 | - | ASSLLPGTADSPLH
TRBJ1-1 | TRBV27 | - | ASSLRSRSHTEAF
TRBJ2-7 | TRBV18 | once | ASSGQGQIYEQY
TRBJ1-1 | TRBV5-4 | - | ASSHSTGKTEAF
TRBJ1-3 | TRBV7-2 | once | ASSRGGYGNTIY
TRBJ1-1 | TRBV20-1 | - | SASSVAGGTEAF
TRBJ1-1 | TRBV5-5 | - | ASSRGGFESTEAF
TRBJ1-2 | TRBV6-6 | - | ASSYPGQGNYGYT